This T cell receptor (beta chain) was captured by sequencing in a study of blood T cell repertoires in COVID-19. The assay was immunoSEQ multiplex PCR, and TCRdb's table has in-frame clones only and misses some. The profile covers 250,000 to 300,000 clones, with 86% appearing a single time and 3.6% taken by the ten largest. Germline V CDR1 and CDR2: SGHRS, YFSETQ. With 0 bases clipped from V and 6 bases from J, the junction kept 6 bases outside the gene matches. The CDR3 sequence is 16 residues long. Sequencing was carried out using peripheral blood. The rearrangement links TRBV5-1 to TRBJ2-1; 10 nucleotides agree with TRBD2. The receptor was isolated from a man between 18 and 35 years old with active or convalescent COVID-19. CDR3 protein: CASSLAPTSGRNEQFF. DNA of the CDR3: TGCGCCAGCAGCTTGGCCCCGACTAGCGGGCGCAATGAGCAGTTCTTC. The variable domain in full, completed from reference TRBV5-1 and TRBJ2-1, reads KAGVTQTPRYLIKTRGQQVTLSCSPISGHRSVSWYQQTPGQGLQFLFEYFSETQRNKGNFPGRFSGRQFSNSRSEMNVSTLELGDSALYLCASSLAPTSGRNEQFFGPGTRLTVL.